These T cell receptor beta chains were read from a single sample in a study of OX40 agonist ivuxolimab in advanced cancers. Assay: immunoSEQ multiplex PCR; the TCRdb copy retains only in-frame clones and omits some. The sample lists tens of thousands of clones, about 83% seen once, with 1.2% in the top ten. This material consisted of CD4+ or CD8+ T cells sorted from blood, taken in a trial of the OX40 agonist ivuxolimab. These receptors were collected from an adult with an advanced solid tumor such as melanoma, head and neck, liver or kidney cancer. CDR3s include the opening cysteine and the closing phenylalanine or tryptophan. A D gene is named only where the DNA matches it firmly. The listing skips clone size in some rows; elsewhere it reads once, few, many or a size class.

J gene: TRBJ2-3
V gene: TRBV2
D gene: TRBD2
clone size: few
CDR3 DNA: TGTGCCTCTCAGACTAGCGGCAGCACAGATACGCAGTATTTT
CDR3 protein: CASQTSGSTDTQYF

J gene: TRBJ2-3
V gene: TRBV27
D gene: .
clone size: .
CDR3 DNA: TGTGCCAGCAGTTTAAGAGATACGCAGTATTTT
CDR3 protein: CASSLRDTQYF

J gene: TRBJ1-2
V gene: TRBV10-2
D gene: TRBD1
clone size: .
CDR3 DNA: TGCGCCAGCAGTGATTCACAGGGGCCCTATGGCTACACCTTC
CDR3 protein: CASSDSQGPYGYTF

J gene: TRBJ1-2
V gene: TRBV2
D gene: .
clone size: .
CDR3 DNA: TGTGCCAGACGACCCACGGGCCAGGCTTATGGCTACACCTTC
CDR3 protein: CARRPTGQAYGYTF

J gene: TRBJ1-2
V gene: TRBV7-9
D gene: .
clone size: .
CDR3 DNA: TGTGCCAGCAGCCCTGCCTATGGCTACACCTTC
CDR3 protein: CASSPAYGYTF

J gene: TRBJ1-1
V gene: TRBV28
D gene: .
clone size: once
CDR3 DNA: TGTGCCAGCAGTTTAGATAACAGGGCGAACACTGAAGCTTTCTTT
CDR3 protein: CASSLDNRANTEAFF

J gene: TRBJ1-3
V gene: TRBV5-1
D gene: .
clone size: .
CDR3 DNA: TGCGCCAGCAGCTTGGATCCGACACCTGGAAACACCATATATTTT
CDR3 protein: CASSLDPTPGNTIYF

J gene: TRBJ2-2
V gene: TRBV10-3
D gene: .
clone size: .
CDR3 DNA: TGTGCCACCAGGACAGACTCGACGAACACCGGGGAGCTGTTTTTT
CDR3 protein: CATRTDSTNTGELFF

J gene: TRBJ2-1
V gene: TRBV5-6
D gene: .
clone size: .
CDR3 DNA: TGTGCCAGCAGCTTGGGGCCTAGCTCCTACAATGAGCAGTTCTTC
CDR3 protein: CASSLGPSSYNEQFF

J gene: TRBJ2-3
V gene: TRBV6-1
D gene: .
clone size: .
CDR3 DNA: TGTGCCAGCAGTGAAGCGTTCGTAGATACGCAGTATTTT
CDR3 protein: CASSEAFVDTQYF

J gene: TRBJ2-2
V gene: TRBV11-2
D gene: .
clone size: .
CDR3 DNA: TGTGCCAGCAGCCGGACAGTCTCGAACACCGGGGAGCTGTTTTTT
CDR3 protein: CASSRTVSNTGELFF

J gene: TRBJ1-1
V gene: TRBV2
D gene: .
clone size: once
CDR3 DNA: TGTGCCAGCGGTAGAACTGAAGCTTTCTTT
CDR3 protein: CASGRTEAFF

J gene: TRBJ2-3
V gene: TRBV7-2
D gene: .
clone size: .
CDR3 DNA: TGTGCCAGCAGCTTGGCTAGTAAAGATACGCAGTATTTT
CDR3 protein: CASSLASKDTQYF

J gene: TRBJ2-7
V gene: TRBV6-6
D gene: TRBD2
clone size: .
CDR3 DNA: TGTGCCAGCAGTCCACTAGCGGGCGCCTCCTACGAGCAGTACTTC
CDR3 protein: CASSPLAGASYEQYF

J gene: TRBJ2-7
V gene: TRBV25-1
D gene: .
clone size: .
CDR3 DNA: TGTGCCAGCAGTGAATTAGGGGACGACAGAACCTACGAGCAGTACTTC
CDR3 protein: CASSELGDDRTYEQYF

J gene: TRBJ2-3
V gene: TRBV13
D gene: .
clone size: .
CDR3 DNA: TGTGCCAGCAGCTGGGGGCTTCCAGATACGCAGTATTTT
CDR3 protein: CASSWGLPDTQYF

J gene: TRBJ2-6
V gene: TRBV4-3
D gene: .
clone size: .
CDR3 DNA: TGCGCCAGCAGCCAAACCCGCCTACACCTCTCTGGGGCCAACGTCCTGACTTTC
CDR3 protein: CASSQTRLHLSGANVLTF

J gene: TRBJ2-2
V gene: TRBV11-3
D gene: .
clone size: .
CDR3 DNA: TGTGCCAGCAGCTTAGAGGGCGGTGTCGGGGAGCTGTTTTTT
CDR3 protein: CASSLEGGVGELFF

J gene: TRBJ2-5
V gene: TRBV7-3
D gene: .
clone size: .
CDR3 DNA: TGTGCCAGCAGCTTCGACAGGCAAGAGACCCAGTACTTC
CDR3 protein: CASSFDRQETQYF

J gene: TRBJ2-5
V gene: TRBV5-1
D gene: .
clone size: .
CDR3 DNA: TGCGCCAGCAGCTTGGTTGGGGGGATCCAAGAGACCCAGTACTTC
CDR3 protein: CASSLVGGIQETQYF

J gene: TRBJ1-1
V gene: TRBV5-4
D gene: TRBD1
clone size: .
CDR3 DNA: TGTGCCAGCAGCTTTGGGAGGGGGCCACGTGAAGCTTTCTTT
CDR3 protein: CASSFGRGPREAFF

J gene: TRBJ1-2
V gene: TRBV5-4
D gene: .
clone size: .
CDR3 DNA: TGTGCCAGCAGCTTGGAGGCATTAAACTATGGCTACACCTTC
CDR3 protein: CASSLEALNYGYTF

J gene: TRBJ2-1
V gene: TRBV7-9
D gene: .
clone size: .
CDR3 DNA: TGTGCCAGCAGCTTATTGGGGGGTGGGTCCTACAATGAGCAGTTCTTC
CDR3 protein: CASSLLGGGSYNEQFF

J gene: TRBJ2-6
V gene: TRBV28
D gene: .
clone size: .
CDR3 DNA: TGTGCCAGCAGTTTAATGCAGGGCTTCTCTGGGGCCAACGTCCTGACTTTC
CDR3 protein: CASSLMQGFSGANVLTF

J gene: TRBJ1-6
V gene: TRBV1
D gene: .
clone size: .
CDR3 DNA: TGCACCAGCAGCCTGGCGTGTACAGGGGGCGATTCACCCCTCCACTTT
CDR3 protein: CTSSLACTGGDSPLHF

J gene: TRBJ1-5
V gene: TRBV4-1
D gene: TRBD1
clone size: once
CDR3 DNA: TGCGCCAGCAGCCAAGCCGCAGGGGGCGTAGATCAGCCCCAGCATTTT
CDR3 protein: CASSQAAGGVDQPQHF

J gene: TRBJ1-2
V gene: TRBV28
D gene: .
clone size: .
CDR3 DNA: TGTGCCAGCAGTTGGCGGCTTCGGCGGTTCAACTATGGCTACACCTTC
CDR3 protein: CASSWRLRRFNYGYTF

J gene: TRBJ1-2
V gene: TRBV11-2
D gene: .
clone size: .
CDR3 DNA: TGTGCCAGCAGCCCCTACAGGGTGGATGGCTACACCTTC
CDR3 protein: CASSPYRVDGYTF

J gene: TRBJ2-5
V gene: TRBV10-1
D gene: .
clone size: .
CDR3 DNA: TGCGCCAGCAGTGAGAATATAAGAGAGACCCAGTACTTC
CDR3 protein: CASSENIRETQYF

J gene: TRBJ2-3
V gene: TRBV19
D gene: .
clone size: .
CDR3 DNA: TGTGCCAGTAGTATCCGGGGAGGCGTCGGTATGTATTTT
CDR3 protein: CASSIRGGVGMYF

J gene: TRBJ2-7
V gene: TRBV5-6
D gene: TRBD1
clone size: .
CDR3 DNA: TGTGCCAGCAGCCACAGGGGGCCCACTACCTACGAGCAGTACTTC
CDR3 protein: CASSHRGPTTYEQYF

J gene: TRBJ1-1
V gene: TRBV4-1
D gene: TRBD1
clone size: few
CDR3 DNA: TGCGCCAGCAGCCAACCCGTCGGGACAGGGAGGACTGAAGCTTTCTTT
CDR3 protein: CASSQPVGTGRTEAFF

J gene: TRBJ1-4
V gene: TRBV14
D gene: .
clone size: .
CDR3 DNA: TGTGCCAGCAGCCAGGGTGGGACGTTTAATGAAAAACTGTTTTTT
CDR3 protein: CASSQGGTFNEKLFF

J gene: TRBJ2-7
V gene: TRBV20-1
D gene: TRBD1
clone size: .
CDR3 DNA: TGCAGTGGAAGGACAGGAGAATCCCAGTACTTC
CDR3 protein: CSGRTGESQYF

J gene: TRBJ1-2
V gene: TRBV30
D gene: .
clone size: .
CDR3 DNA: TGTGCCTGGAGTGTACGCTCTGCGGGGGGCGGGGCTAAAGGCTACACCTTC
CDR3 protein: CAWSVRSAGGGAKGYTF

J gene: TRBJ1-1
V gene: TRBV30
D gene: .
clone size: few
CDR3 DNA: TGTGCCTGGAGTTCTCGACGCGCGGGGATGAACACTGAAGCTTTCTTT
CDR3 protein: CAWSSRRAGMNTEAFF

J gene: TRBJ2-5
V gene: TRBV2
D gene: .
clone size: .
CDR3 DNA: TGTGCCAGCAGTGTTGACCCGCCCGGGGAAATTAAAGAGACCCAGTACTTC
CDR3 protein: CASSVDPPGEIKETQYF

J gene: TRBJ2-2
V gene: TRBV29-1
D gene: .
clone size: .
CDR3 DNA: TGCAGCGTTTATAACACCGGGGAGCTGTTTTTT
CDR3 protein: CSVYNTGELFF

J gene: TRBJ2-6
V gene: TRBV28
D gene: TRBD1
clone size: few
CDR3 DNA: TGTGCCAGCCAGGGGGCTAGTGGGGCCAACGTCCTGACTTTC
CDR3 protein: CASQGASGANVLTF

J gene: TRBJ2-1
V gene: TRBV6-1
D gene: TRBD1
clone size: .
CDR3 DNA: TGTGCCCTTTCACGGGACAGGGCGAACAATGAGCAGTTCTTC
CDR3 protein: CALSRDRANNEQFF

J gene: TRBJ2-1
V gene: TRBV12-5
D gene: TRBD2
clone size: .
CDR3 DNA: TGTGCTAGTGGGGGGAGGGATTCTGAGCAGTTCTTC
CDR3 protein: CASGGRDSEQFF

J gene: TRBJ2-7
V gene: TRBV6-4
D gene: .
clone size: .
CDR3 DNA: TGTGCCAGCAGCCCAACGGGGAAAACGGGCGAGCAGTACTTC
CDR3 protein: CASSPTGKTGEQYF

J gene: TRBJ2-4
V gene: TRBV19
D gene: TRBD2
clone size: .
CDR3 DNA: TGTGCCAGTAGTATAGCGGGAGCGGGGGACATTCAGTACTTC
CDR3 protein: CASSIAGAGDIQYF

J gene: TRBJ2-1
V gene: TRBV6-1
D gene: .
clone size: .
CDR3 DNA: TGTGCCAGCAGTGAGGACAAAACCTACAATGAGCAGTTCTTC
CDR3 protein: CASSEDKTYNEQFF

J gene: TRBJ1-1
V gene: TRBV28
D gene: .
clone size: .
CDR3 DNA: TGTGCCAGCAGCCAGGTACCCAAGGGGGGGACTGAAGCTTTCTTT
CDR3 protein: CASSQVPKGGTEAFF

J gene: TRBJ1-1
V gene: TRBV6-5
D gene: .
clone size: few
CDR3 DNA: TGTGCCAGCAGTTCCCCGGGCTCCGAAGCTTTCTTT
CDR3 protein: CASSSPGSEAFF

J gene: TRBJ2-1
V gene: TRBV28
D gene: TRBD1
clone size: .
CDR3 DNA: TGTGCCAGCAGTTTAGGGGACAGAGCCTACAATGAGCAGTTCTTC
CDR3 protein: CASSLGDRAYNEQFF

J gene: TRBJ1-5
V gene: TRBV6-5
D gene: .
clone size: .
CDR3 DNA: TGTGCCAGCAGCGGGACGAATTCAAAGCCCCAGCATTTT
CDR3 protein: CASSGTNSKPQHF

J gene: TRBJ2-7
V gene: TRBV9
D gene: .
clone size: .
CDR3 DNA: TGTGCCAGCAGCGTAGGGGTCCAGACCTCCTACGAGCAGTACTTC
CDR3 protein: CASSVGVQTSYEQYF

J gene: TRBJ1-4
V gene: TRBV19
D gene: .
clone size: .
CDR3 DNA: TGTGCCAGTAGTCGGGTGGGAGAAAAACTGTTTTTT
CDR3 protein: CASSRVGEKLFF

J gene: TRBJ2-7
V gene: TRBV9
D gene: .
clone size: .
CDR3 DNA: TGTGCCAGCAGCCCCCAGGCTCAGGTTTCCTACGAGCAGTACTTC
CDR3 protein: CASSPQAQVSYEQYF

J gene: TRBJ2-2
V gene: TRBV25-1
D gene: .
clone size: .
CDR3 DNA: TGTGCCAGCAGGTGGGACATCACCGGGGAGCTGTTTTTT
CDR3 protein: CASRWDITGELFF

J gene: TRBJ1-2
V gene: TRBV18
D gene: .
clone size: .
CDR3 DNA: TGTGCCAGCTCACCACAGGGACAAATTAACTATGGCTACACCTTC
CDR3 protein: CASSPQGQINYGYTF

J gene: TRBJ1-1
V gene: TRBV5-4
D gene: .
clone size: .
CDR3 DNA: TGTGCCAGCAGCTCCACAGAGGTGAACACTGAAGCTTTCTTT
CDR3 protein: CASSSTEVNTEAFF

J gene: TRBJ1-1
V gene: TRBV7-9
D gene: TRBD1
clone size: .
CDR3 DNA: TGTGCCAGCAGCTTACGAACCACCTACGGACAGGGTAAAGGCACTGAAGCTTTCTTT
CDR3 protein: CASSLRTTYGQGKGTEAFF

J gene: TRBJ2-3
V gene: TRBV11-2
D gene: .
clone size: .
CDR3 DNA: TGTGCCAGCAGCTTATTGGGCAGGACAGATACGCAGTATTTT
CDR3 protein: CASSLLGRTDTQYF

J gene: TRBJ1-5
V gene: TRBV19
D gene: .
clone size: .
CDR3 DNA: TGTGCCAGTAGCAGGTCAGGGATTGGCCAGCCCCAGCATTTT
CDR3 protein: CASSRSGIGQPQHF

J gene: TRBJ1-4
V gene: TRBV2
D gene: TRBD1
clone size: .
CDR3 DNA: TGTGCCAGCAGGGACGACAGGGGGGCAAAACTGTTTTTT
CDR3 protein: CASRDDRGAKLFF

J gene: TRBJ2-5
V gene: TRBV7-9
D gene: TRBD1
clone size: few
CDR3 DNA: TGTGCCAGCAGCCCTAGGGGACAGCAGGAAGAGACCCAGTACTTC
CDR3 protein: CASSPRGQQEETQYF

J gene: TRBJ1-4
V gene: TRBV30
D gene: .
clone size: .
CDR3 DNA: TGTGCCTGGAGTGTGGGCCGGGGGAATGAAAAACTGTTTTTT
CDR3 protein: CAWSVGRGNEKLFF